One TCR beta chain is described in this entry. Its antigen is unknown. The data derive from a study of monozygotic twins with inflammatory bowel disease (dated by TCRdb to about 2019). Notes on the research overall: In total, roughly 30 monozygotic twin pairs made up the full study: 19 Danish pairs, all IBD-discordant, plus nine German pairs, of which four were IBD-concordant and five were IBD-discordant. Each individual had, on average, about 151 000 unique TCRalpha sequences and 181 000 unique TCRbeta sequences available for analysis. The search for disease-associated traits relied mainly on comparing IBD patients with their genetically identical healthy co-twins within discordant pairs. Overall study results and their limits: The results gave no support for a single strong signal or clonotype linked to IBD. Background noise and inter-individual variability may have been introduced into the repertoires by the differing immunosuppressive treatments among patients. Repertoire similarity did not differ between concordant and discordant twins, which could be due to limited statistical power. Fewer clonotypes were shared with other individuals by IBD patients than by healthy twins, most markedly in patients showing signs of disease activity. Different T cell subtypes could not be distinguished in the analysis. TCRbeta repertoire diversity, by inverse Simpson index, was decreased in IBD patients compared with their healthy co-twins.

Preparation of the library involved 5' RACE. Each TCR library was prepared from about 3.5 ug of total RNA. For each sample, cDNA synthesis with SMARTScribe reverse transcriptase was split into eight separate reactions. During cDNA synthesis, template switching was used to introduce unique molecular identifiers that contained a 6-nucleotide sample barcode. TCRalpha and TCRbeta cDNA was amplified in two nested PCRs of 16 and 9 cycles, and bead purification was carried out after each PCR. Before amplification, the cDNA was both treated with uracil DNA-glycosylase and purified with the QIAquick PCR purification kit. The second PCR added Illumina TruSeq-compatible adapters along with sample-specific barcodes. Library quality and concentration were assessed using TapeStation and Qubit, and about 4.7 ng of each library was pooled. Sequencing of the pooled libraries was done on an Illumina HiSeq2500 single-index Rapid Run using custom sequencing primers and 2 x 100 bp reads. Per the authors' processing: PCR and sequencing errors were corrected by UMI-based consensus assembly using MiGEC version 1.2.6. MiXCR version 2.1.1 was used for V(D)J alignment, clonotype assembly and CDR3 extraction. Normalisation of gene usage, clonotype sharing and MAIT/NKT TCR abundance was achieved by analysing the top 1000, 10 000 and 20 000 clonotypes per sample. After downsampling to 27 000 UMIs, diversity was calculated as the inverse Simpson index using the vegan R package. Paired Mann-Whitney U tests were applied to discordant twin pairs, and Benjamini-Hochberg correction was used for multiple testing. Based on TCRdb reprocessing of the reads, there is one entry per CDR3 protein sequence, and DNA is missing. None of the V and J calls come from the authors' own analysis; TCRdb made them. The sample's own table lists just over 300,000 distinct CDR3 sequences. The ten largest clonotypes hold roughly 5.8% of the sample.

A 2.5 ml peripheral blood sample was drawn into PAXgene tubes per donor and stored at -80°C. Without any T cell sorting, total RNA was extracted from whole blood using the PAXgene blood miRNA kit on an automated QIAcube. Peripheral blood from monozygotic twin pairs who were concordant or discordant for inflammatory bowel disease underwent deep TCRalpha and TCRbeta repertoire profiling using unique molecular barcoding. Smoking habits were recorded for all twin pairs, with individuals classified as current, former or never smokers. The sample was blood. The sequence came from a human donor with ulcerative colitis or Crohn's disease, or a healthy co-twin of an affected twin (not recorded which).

The CDR3 region reads CSANTGNWLQYF. The sequence joins TRBV20-1 to TRBJ2-7; TCRdb's D gene call, TRBD1, goes unchecked for lack of DNA. The germline V gene (reference sequence) gives CDR1 as DFQATT and CDR2 as SNEGSKA. The cysteine opens and the phenylalanine closes a CDR3 of 12 amino acids. Only the protein is available.